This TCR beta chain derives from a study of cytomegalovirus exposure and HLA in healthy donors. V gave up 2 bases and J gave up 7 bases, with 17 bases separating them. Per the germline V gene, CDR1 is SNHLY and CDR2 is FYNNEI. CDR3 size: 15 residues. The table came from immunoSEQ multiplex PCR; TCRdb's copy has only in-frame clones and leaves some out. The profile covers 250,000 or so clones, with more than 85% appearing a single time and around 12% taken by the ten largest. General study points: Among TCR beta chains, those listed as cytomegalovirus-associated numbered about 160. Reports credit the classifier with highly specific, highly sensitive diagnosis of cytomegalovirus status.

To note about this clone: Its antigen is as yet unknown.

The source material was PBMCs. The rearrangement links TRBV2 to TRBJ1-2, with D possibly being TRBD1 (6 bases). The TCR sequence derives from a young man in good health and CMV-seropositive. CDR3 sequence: CASSELRGRRGGYTF. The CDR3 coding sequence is TGTGCCAGCAGTGAACTAAGGGGTCGCAGGGGTGGCTACACCTTC.